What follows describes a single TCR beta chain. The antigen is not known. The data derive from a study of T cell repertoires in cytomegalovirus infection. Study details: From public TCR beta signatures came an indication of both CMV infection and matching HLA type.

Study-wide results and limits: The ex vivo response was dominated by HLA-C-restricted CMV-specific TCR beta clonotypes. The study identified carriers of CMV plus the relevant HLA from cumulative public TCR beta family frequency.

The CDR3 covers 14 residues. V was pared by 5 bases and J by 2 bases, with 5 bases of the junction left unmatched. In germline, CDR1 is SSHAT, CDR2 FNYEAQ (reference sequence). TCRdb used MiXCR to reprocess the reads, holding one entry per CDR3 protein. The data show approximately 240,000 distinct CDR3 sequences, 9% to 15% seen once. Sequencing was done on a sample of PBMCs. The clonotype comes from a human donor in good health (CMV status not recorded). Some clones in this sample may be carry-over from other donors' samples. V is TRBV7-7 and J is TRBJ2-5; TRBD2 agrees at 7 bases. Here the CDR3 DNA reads TGTGCCAGCAGCGCCGGGACTACTCAAGAGACCCAGTACTTC. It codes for CASSAGTTQETQYF.